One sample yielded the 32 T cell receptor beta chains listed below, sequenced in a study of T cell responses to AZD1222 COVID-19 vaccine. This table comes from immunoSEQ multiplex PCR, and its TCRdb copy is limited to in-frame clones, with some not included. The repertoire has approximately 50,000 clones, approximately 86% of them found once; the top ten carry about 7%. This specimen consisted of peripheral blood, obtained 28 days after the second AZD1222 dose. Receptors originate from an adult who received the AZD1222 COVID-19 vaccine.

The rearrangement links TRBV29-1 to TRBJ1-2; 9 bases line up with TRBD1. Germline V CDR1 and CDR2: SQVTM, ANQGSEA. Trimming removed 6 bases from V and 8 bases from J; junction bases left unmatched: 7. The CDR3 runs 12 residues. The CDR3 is CSVGDRENGYTF. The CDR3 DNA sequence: TGCAGCGTAGGGGACAGGGAGAACGGCTACACCTTC. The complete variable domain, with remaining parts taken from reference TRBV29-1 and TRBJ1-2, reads SAVISQKPSRDICQRGTSLTIQCQVDSQVTMMFWYRQQPGQSLTLIATANQGSEATYESGFVIDKFPISRPNLTFSTLTVSNMSPEDSSIYLCSVGDRENGYTFGSGTRLTVV.

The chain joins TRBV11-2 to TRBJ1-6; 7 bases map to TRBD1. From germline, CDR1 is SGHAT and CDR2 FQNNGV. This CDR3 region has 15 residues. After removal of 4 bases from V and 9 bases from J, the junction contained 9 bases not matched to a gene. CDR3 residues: CASSSRQGLSSPLHF. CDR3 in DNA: TGTGCCAGCAGCTCCCGACAGGGTTTGAGTTCACCCCTCCACTTT.

The CDR3 nucleotides are TGTGCCACCAGTGATCGTACCTGGGACAGGGGAAAGTTGGATGAGCAGTTCTTC. It yields the protein CATSDRTWDRGKLDEQFF. V usage is TRBV24-1 and J usage is TRBJ2-1, with 10 nucleotides matching TRBD1. The CDR3 is 18 amino acids. V trimming: 3 bases; J trimming: 8 bases; junction bases outside the gene matches: 15. CDR1 KGHDR and CDR2 SFDVKD come from the germline V gene.

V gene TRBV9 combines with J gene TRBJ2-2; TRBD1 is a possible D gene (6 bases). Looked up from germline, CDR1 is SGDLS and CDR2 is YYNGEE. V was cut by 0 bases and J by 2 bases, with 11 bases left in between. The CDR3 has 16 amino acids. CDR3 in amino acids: CASSVDRGINTGELFF. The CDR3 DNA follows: TGTGCCAGCAGCGTAGATAGGGGGATCAACACCGGGGAGCTGTTTTTT.

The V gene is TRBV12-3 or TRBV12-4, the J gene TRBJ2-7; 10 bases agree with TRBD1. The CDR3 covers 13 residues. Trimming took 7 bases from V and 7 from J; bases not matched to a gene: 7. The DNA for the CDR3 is TGTGCCAGCAAACGACAGGGGGCGGAGGAGCAGTACTTC. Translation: CASKRQGAEEQYF.

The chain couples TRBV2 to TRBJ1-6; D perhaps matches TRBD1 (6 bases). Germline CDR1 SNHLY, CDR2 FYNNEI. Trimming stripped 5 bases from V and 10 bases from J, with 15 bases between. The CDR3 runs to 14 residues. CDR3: CASSFRGMWSPLHF. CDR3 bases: TGTGCCAGCAGTTTTAGGGGGATGTGGTCACCCCTCCACTTT.

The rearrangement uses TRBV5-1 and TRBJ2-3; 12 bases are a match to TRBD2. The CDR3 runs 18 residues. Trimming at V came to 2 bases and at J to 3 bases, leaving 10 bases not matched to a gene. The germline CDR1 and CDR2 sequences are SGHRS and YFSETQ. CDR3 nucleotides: TGCGCCAGCAGCTTTAAGGCTAGCGGGGGGGCTAGGACAGATACGCAGTATTTT. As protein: CASSFKASGGARTDTQYF.

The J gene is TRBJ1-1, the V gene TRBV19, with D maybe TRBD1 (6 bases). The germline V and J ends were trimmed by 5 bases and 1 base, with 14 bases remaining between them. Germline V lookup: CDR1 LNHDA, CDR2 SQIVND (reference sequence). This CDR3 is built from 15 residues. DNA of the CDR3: TGTGCCAGTAGTGCCCCGGGACAAAGGAACACTGAAGCTTTCTTT. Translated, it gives CASSAPGQRNTEAFF.

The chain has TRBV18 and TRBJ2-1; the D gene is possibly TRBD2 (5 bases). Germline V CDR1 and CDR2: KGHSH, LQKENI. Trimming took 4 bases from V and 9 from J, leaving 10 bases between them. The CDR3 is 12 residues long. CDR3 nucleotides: TGTGCCAGCTCACTTACTAGTAGTGAGCAGTTCTTC. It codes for CASSLTSSEQFF.

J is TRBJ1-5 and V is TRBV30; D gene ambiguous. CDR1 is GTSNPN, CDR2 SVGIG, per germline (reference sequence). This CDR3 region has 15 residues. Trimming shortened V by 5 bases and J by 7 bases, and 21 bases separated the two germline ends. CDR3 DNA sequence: TGTGCCTGGGACGAGGGAGGGTCAGCATCCCAGCCCCAGCATTTT. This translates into CAWDEGGSASQPQHF.

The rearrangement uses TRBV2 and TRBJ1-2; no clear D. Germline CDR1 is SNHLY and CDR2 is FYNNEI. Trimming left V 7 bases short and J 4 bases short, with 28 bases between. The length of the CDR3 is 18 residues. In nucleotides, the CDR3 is TGTGCCAGCATTCGGAGTAGGACCTCGCAGTTCCAGAGCTATGGCTACACCTTC. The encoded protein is CASIRSRTSQFQSYGYTF.

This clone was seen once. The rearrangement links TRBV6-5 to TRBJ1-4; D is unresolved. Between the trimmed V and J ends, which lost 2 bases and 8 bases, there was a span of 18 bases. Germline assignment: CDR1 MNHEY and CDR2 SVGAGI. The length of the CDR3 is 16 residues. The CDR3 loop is CASSYDPTGGGEKLFF. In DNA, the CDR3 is TGTGCCAGCAGTTACGATCCGACTGGAGGTGGAGAAAAACTGTTTTTT.

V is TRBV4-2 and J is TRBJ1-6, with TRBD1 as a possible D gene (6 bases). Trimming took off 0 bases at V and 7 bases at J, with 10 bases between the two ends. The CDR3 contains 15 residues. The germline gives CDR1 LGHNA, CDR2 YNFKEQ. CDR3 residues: CASSQETGLNSPLHF. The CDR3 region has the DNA TGTGCCAGCAGCCAAGAGACAGGACTGAATTCACCCCTCCACTTT.

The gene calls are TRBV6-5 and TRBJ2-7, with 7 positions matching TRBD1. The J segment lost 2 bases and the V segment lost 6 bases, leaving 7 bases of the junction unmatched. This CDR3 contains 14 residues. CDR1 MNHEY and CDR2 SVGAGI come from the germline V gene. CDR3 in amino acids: CASSRSGTAYEQYF. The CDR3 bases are TGTGCCAGCAGCCGTTCCGGGACAGCCTACGAGCAGTACTTC.

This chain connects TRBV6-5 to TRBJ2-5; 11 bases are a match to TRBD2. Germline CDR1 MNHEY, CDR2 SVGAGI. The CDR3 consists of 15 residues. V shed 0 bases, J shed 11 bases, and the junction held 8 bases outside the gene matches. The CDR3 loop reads CASSYSKLAGVAQYF. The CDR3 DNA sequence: TGTGCCAGCAGTTACTCGAAACTAGCGGGAGTGGCTCAGTACTTC.

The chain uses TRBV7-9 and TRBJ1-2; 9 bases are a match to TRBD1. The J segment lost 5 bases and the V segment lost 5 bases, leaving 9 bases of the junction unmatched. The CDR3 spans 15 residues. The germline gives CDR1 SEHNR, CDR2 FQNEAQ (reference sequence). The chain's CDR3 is CASSGRTGDAYGYTF. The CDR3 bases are TGTGCCAGCAGCGGACGGACAGGGGACGCATATGGCTACACCTTC.

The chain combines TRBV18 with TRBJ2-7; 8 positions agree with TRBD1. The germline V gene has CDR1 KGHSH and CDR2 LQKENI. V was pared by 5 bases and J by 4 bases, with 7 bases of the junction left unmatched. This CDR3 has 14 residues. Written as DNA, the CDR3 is TGTGCCAGCTCAGGAGGACAGGGTGGTTACGAGCAGTACTTC. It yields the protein CASSGGQGGYEQYF. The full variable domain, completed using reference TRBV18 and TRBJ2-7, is NAGVMQNPRHLVRRRGQEARLRCSPMKGHSHVYWYRQLPEEGLKFMVYLQKENIIDESGMPKERFSAEFPKEGPSILRIQQVVRGDSAAYFCASSGGQGGYEQYFGPGTRLTVT.

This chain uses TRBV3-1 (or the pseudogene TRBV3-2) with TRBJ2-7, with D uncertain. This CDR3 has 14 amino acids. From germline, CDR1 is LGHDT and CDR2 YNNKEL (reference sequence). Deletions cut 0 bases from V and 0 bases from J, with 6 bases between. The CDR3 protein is CASSQEPRSYEQYF. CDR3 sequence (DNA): TGTGCCAGCAGCCAAGAGCCTCGCTCCTACGAGCAGTACTTC.

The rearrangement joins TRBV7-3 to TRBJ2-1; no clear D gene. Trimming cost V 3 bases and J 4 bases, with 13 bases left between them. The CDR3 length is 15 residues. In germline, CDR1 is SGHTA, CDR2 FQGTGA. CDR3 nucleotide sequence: TGTGCCAGCAGCTTGGGAATGGCCACTTACAATGAGCAGTTCTTC. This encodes CASSLGMATYNEQFF.

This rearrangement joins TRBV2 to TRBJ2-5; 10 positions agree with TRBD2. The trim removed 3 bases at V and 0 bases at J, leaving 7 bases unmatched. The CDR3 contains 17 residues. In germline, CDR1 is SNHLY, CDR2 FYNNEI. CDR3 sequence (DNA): TGTGCCAGCAGTGAGTTAGCGGGGGGCTCGTACCAAGAGACCCAGTACTTC. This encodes CASSELAGGSYQETQYF.

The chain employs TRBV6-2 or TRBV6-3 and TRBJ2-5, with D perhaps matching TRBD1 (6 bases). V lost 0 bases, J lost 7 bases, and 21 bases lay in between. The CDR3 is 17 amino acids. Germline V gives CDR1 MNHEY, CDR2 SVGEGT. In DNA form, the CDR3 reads TGTGCCAGCAGTTACTCAAGGGACAAGCCCCTTTCTGGGACCCAGTACTTC. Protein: CASSYSRDKPLSGTQYF.

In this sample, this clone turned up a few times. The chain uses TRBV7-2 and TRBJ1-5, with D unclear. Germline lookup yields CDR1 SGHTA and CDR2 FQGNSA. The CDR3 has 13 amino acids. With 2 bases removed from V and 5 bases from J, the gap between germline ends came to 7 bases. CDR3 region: CASSLSGDQPQHF. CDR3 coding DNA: TGTGCCAGCAGCTTATCAGGAGATCAGCCCCAGCATTTT.

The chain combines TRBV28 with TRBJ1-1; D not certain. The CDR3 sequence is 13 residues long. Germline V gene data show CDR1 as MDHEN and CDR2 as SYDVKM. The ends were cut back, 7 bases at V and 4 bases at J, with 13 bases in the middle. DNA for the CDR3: TGTGCCAGCACACAGCTCCTAGCCACTGAAGCTTTCTTT. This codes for CASTQLLATEAFF.

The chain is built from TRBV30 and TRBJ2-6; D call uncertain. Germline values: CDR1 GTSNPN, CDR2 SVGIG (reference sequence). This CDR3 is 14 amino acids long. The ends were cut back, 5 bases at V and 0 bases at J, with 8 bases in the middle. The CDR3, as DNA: TGTGCCTGGTCTACATACTCTGGGGCCAACGTCCTGACTTTC. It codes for CAWSTYSGANVLTF.

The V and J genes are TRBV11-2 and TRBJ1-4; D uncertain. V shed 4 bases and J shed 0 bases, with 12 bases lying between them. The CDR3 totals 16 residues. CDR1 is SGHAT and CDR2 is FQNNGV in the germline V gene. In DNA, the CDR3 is TGTGCCAGCAGCTCCCATCGGAGGGCAACTAATGAAAAACTGTTTTTT. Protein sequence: CASSSHRRATNEKLFF.

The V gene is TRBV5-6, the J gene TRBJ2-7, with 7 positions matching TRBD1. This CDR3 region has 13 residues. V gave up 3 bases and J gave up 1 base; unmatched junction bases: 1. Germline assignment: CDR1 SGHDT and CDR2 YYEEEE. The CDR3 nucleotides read TGTGCCAGCAGCTGGACAGGTTCCTACGAGCAGTACTTC. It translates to CASSWTGSYEQYF.

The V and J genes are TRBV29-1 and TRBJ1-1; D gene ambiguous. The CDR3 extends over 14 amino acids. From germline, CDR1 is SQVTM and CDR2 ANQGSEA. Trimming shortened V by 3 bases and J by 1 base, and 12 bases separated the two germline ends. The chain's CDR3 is CSVEWGWGNTEAFF. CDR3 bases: TGCAGCGTTGAGTGGGGTTGGGGGAACACTGAAGCTTTCTTT.

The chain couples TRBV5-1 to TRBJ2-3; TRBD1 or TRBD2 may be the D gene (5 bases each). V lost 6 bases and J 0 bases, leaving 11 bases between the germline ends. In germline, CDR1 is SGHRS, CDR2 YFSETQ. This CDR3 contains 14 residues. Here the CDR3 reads CASKQGPSTDTQYF. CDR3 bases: TGCGCCAGCAAGCAGGGACCAAGCACAGATACGCAGTATTTT. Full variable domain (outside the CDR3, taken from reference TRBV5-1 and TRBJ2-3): KAGVTQTPRYLIKTRGQQVTLSCSPISGHRSVSWYQQTPGQGLQFLFEYFSETQRNKGNFPGRFSGRQFSNSRSEMNVSTLELGDSALYLCASKQGPSTDTQYFGPGTRLTVL.

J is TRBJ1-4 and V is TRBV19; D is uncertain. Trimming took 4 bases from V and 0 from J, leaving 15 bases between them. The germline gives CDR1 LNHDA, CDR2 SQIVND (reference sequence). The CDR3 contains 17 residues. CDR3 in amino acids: CASSKGRVRTTNEKLFF. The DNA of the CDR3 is TGTGCCAGTAGTAAGGGCCGGGTCCGAACAACTAATGAAAAACTGTTTTTT.

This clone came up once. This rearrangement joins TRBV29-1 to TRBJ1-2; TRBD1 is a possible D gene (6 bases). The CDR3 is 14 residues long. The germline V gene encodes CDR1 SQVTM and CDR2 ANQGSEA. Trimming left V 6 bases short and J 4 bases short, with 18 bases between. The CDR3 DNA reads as TGCAGCGTGAGAGGGGGGAAGGGGTTCTATGGCTACACCTTC. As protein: CSVRGGKGFYGYTF. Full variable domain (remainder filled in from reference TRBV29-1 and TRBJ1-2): SAVISQKPSRDICQRGTSLTIQCQVDSQVTMMFWYRQQPGQSLTLIATANQGSEATYESGFVIDKFPISRPNLTFSTLTVSNMSPEDSSIYLCSVRGGKGFYGYTFGSGTRLTVV.

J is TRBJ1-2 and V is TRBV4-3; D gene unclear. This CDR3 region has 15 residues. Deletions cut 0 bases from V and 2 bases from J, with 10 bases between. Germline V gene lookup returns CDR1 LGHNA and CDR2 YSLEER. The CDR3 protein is CASSQEVGLNYGYTF. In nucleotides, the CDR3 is TGCGCCAGCAGCCAAGAGGTCGGCTTGAACTATGGCTACACCTTC.

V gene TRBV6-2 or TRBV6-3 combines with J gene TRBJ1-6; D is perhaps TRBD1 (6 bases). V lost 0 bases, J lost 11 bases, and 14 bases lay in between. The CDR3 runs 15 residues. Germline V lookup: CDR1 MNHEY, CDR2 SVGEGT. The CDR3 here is CASSYSPGTLTPLHF. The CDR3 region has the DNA TGTGCCAGCAGTTACTCACCCGGGACACTTACACCCCTCCACTTT.